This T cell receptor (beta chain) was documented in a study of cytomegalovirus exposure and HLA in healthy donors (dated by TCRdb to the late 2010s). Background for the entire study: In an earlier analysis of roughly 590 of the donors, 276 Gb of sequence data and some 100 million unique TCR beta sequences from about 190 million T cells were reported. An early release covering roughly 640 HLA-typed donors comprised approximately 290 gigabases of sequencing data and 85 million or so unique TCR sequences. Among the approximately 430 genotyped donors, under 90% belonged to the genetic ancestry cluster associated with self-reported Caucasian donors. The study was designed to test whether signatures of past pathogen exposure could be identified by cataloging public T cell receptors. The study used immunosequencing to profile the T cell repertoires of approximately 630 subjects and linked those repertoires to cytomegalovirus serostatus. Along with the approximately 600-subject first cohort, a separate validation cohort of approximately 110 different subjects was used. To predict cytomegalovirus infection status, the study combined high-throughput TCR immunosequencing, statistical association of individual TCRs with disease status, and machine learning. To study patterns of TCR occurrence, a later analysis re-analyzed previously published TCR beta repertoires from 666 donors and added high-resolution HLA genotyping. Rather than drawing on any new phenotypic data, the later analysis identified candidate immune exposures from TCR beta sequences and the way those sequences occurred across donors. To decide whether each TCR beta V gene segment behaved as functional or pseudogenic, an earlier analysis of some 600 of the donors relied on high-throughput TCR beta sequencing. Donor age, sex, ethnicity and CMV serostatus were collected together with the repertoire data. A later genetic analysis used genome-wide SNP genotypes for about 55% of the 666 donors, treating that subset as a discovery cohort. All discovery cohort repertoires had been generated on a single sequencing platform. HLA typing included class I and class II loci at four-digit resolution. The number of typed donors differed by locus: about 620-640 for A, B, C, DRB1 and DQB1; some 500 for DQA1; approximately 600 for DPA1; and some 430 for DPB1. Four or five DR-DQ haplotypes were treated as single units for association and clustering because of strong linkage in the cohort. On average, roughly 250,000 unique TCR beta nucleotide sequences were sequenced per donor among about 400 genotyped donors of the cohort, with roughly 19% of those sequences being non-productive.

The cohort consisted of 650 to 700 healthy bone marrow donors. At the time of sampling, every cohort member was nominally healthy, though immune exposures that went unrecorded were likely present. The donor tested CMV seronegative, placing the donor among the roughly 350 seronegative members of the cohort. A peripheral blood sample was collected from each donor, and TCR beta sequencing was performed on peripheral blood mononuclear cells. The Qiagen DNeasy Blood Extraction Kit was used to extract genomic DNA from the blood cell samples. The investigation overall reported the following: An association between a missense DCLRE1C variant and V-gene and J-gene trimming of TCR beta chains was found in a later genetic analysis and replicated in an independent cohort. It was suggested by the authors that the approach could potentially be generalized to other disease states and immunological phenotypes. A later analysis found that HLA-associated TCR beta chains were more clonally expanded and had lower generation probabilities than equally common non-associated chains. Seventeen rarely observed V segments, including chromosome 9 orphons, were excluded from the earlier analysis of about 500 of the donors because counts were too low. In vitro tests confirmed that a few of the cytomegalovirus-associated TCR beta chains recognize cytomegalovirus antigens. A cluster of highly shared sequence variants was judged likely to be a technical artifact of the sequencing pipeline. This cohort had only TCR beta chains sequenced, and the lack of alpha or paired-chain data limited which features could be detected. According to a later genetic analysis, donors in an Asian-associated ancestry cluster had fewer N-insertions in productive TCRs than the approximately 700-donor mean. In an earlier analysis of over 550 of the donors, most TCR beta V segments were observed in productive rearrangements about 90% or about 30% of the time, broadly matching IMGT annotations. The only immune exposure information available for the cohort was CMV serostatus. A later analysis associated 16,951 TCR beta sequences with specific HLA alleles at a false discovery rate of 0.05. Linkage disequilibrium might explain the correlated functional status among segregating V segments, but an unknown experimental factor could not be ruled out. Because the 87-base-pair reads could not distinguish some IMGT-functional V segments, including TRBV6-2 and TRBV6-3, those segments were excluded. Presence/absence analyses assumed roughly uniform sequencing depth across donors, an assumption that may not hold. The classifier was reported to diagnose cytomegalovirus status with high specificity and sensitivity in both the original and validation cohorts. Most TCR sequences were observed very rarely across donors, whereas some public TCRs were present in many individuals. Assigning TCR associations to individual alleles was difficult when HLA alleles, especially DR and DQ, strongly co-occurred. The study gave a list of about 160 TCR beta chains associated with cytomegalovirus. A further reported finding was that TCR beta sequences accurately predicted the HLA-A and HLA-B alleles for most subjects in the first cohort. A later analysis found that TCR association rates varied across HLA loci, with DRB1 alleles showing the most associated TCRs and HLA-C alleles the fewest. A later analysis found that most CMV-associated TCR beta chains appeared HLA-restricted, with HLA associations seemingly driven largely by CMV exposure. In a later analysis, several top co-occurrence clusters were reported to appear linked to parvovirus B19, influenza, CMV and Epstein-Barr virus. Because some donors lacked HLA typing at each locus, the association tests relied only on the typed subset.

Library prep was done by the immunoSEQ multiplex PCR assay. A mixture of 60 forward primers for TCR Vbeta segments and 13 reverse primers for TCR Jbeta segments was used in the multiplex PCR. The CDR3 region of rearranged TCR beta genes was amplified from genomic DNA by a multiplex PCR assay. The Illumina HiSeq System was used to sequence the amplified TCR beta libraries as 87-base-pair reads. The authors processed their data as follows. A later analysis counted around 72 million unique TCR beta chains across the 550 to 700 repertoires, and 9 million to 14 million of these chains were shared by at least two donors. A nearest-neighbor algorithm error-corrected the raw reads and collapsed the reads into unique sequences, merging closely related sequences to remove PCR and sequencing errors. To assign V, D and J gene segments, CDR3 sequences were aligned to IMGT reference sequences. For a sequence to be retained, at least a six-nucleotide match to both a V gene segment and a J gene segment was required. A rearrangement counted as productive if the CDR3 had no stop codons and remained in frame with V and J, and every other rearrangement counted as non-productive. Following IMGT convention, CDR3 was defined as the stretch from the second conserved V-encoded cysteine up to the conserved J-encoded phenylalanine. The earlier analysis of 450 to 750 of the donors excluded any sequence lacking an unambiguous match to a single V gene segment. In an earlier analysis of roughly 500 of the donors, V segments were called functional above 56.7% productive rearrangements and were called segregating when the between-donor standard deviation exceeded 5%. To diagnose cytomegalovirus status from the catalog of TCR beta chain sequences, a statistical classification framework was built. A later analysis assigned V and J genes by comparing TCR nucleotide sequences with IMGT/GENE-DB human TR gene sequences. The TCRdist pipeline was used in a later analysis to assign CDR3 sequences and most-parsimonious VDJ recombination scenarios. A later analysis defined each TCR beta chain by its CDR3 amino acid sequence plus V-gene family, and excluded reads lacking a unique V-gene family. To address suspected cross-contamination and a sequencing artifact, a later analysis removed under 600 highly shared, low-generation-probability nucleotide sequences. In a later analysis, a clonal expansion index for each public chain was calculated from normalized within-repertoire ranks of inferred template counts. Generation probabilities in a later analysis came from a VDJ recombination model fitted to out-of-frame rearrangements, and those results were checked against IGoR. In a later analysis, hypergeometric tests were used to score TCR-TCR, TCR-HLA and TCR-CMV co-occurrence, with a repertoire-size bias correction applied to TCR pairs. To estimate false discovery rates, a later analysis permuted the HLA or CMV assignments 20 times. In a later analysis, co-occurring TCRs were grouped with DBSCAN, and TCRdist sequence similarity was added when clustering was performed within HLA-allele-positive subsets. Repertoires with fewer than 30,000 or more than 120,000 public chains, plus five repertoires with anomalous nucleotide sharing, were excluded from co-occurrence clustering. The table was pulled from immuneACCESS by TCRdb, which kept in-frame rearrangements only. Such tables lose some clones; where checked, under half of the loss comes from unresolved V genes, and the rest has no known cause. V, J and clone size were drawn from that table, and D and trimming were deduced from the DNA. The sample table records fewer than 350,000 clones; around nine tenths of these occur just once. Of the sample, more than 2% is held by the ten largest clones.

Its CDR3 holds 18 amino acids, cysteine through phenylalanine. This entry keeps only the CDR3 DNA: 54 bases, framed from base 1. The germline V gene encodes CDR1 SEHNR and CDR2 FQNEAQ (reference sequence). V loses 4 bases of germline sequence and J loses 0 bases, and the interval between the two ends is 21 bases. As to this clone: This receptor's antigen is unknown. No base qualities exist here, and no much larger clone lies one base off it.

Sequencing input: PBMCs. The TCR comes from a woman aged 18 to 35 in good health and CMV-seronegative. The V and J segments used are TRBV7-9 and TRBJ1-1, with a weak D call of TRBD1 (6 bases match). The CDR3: CASSSVLLGGGLNTEAFF. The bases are TGTGCCAGCAGCTCCGTCCTTTTGGGCGGGGGGCTGAACACTGAAGCTTTCTTT.